Listed here is a single T cell receptor beta chain. The record originates from a study of technical replicates of blood from a few donors. Some clones are missing from TCRdb's copy, which holds only in-frame ones; the method was immunoSEQ multiplex PCR. The table shows some 64,000 clones, with 92% occurring only once. Germline CDR1 is SGHDT and CDR2 is YYEEEE. Trimming at V came to 3 bases and at J to 3 bases, leaving 5 bases not matched to a gene. This CDR3 region has 14 residues. The chain employs TRBV5-6 and TRBJ2-7; 8 bases align to TRBD1. The sequence was collected from a human donor in good health. Some clones in this sample may be carry-over from other donors' samples. Sequenced: PBMCs. The CDR3 DNA is TGTGCCAGCAGCTCCGGACAGGGATACTACGAGCAGTACTTC. Amino acids: CASSSGQGYYEQYF. The full variable domain, with the rest looked up from reference TRBV5-6 and TRBJ2-7, is DAGVTQSPTHLIKTRGQQVTLRCSPKSGHDTVSWYQQALGQGPQFIFQYYEEEERQRGNFPDRFSGHQFPNYSSELNVNALLLGDSALYLCASSSGQGYYEQYFGPGTRLTVT.